This TCR beta chain was captured in a study of CD8 T cells in ankylosing spondylitis. General study results and limits: Seemingly characteristic of ankylosing spondylitis blood was a TCR beta motif consisting of several highly homologous variants. Previous work reported some of these motif variants in the synovial fluid and blood of reactive arthritis.

Deletions cut 8 bases from V and 3 bases from J, with 8 bases between. Germline V gives CDR1 SQVTM, CDR2 ANQGSEA. This CDR3 is built from 11 residues. With regard to this clonotype: What it binds is unknown. A much larger clone lies a single base off, so this may be a read error. The conserved phenylalanine or tryptophan normally closing the CDR3 is absent here, so this likely arose from a read error.

Construction of TCR beta libraries was performed using quantitative 5'-RACE with molecular barcodes. TCRdb processed the 5' RACE reads anew with MiXCR; each CDR3 protein has one entry. The table records more than 400,000 distinct CDR3 sequences, less than 6% of them present only once. This sequence was found in a male donor with ankylosing spondylitis. The chain employs TRBV29-1 and TRBJ2-1; D remains ambiguous. Sequencing input: blood, either unsorted or a sorted T cell fraction (not recorded which). CDR3 amino acids: CSWSHYNEQFL. In DNA form, the CDR3 reads TGCAGCTGGAGCCACTACAATGAGCAGTTCCTC.